One sample yielded the 19 T cell receptor beta chains listed below, sequenced in a study of naive and memory T cell subsets. Study-wide results and limits: Naive repertoires, especially CD8, held a few larger clonotypes, possibly memory cells re-expressing CD45RA.

An equimolar mix of two oligonucleotides served as the beta constant-region primer for TRBC1 and TRBC2. Nested alpha and beta constant-region primers with the SP2 primer drove four PCR rounds on ligated cDNA. TCRdb re-analysed the UMI-ligation and nested PCR reads in MiXCR, keeping a single row per CDR3 protein. In the table there are over 90,000 distinct CDR3 sequences, 10% to 12% of which are singletons. Their target antigens are unknown. The sample comprised naive CD4+ T cells from blood. These receptors all stem from a human donor in good health.

The CDR3, as DNA: TGTGCCAGCAGTTTCGGATGGAACTCTGGAAACACCATATATTTT. It encodes CASSFGWNSGNTIYF. The rearrangement links TRBV12-3 or TRBV12-4 to TRBJ1-3; D ambiguous. The V gene lost 3 bases and the J gene lost 0 bases, with 9 bases spanning the gap. The CDR3 spans 15 residues.

The genes are TRBV7-2 and TRBJ1-1; D is uncertain. Looked up from germline, CDR1 is SGHTA and CDR2 is FQGNSA. Trimming removed 1 base from V and 3 bases from J, with 9 bases in between. The CDR3 is 14 residues long. This chain's CDR3 is CASSLGHWDTEAFF. CDR3 coding DNA: TGTGCCAGCAGCTTAGGTCACTGGGACACTGAAGCTTTCTTT.

V gene TRBV6-2 or TRBV6-3 combines with J gene TRBJ2-7; a weak D match, TRBD1 (6 bases). Germline V CDR1 and CDR2: MNHEY, SVGEGT. This CDR3 is built from 16 residues. V was cut by 8 bases and J by 2 bases, with 22 bases left in between. CDR3 nucleotides: TGTGCCAGCGCCGGACAGTTCCAGGCAGGCGCCTACGAGCAGTACTTC. This sequence encodes CASAGQFQAGAYEQYF.

This rearrangement joins TRBV20-1 to TRBJ2-2; D might be TRBD1 (6 bases). Trimming stripped 1 base from V and 1 base from J, with 7 bases between. Germline V lookup: CDR1 DFQATT, CDR2 SNEGSKA (reference sequence). The CDR3 extends over 14 amino acids. CDR3 DNA sequence: TGCAGTGCTAGAGGGGGACAGAACACCGGGGAGCTGTTTTTT. Its protein product is CSARGGQNTGELFF.

This clonotype showed up many times. The gene calls are TRBV29-1 and TRBJ2-3; 8 nucleotides align to TRBD1. Looked up from germline, CDR1 is SQVTM and CDR2 is ANQGSEA. The CDR3 consists of 15 residues. V lost 6 bases, J lost 3 bases, and 11 bases stayed unmatched. CDR3 sequence reads: CSVGDQGADTDTQYF. For the CDR3, the DNA is TGCAGCGTGGGGGACCAGGGGGCGGATACAGATACGCAGTATTTT.

In this sample, this clonotype turned up a few times. V is TRBV6-2 or TRBV6-3 and J is TRBJ2-7, with a possible D match to TRBD1 (6 bases). Germline values: CDR1 MNHEY, CDR2 SVGEGT. The V end lost 5 bases, the J end lost 6 bases, and 11 bases lay between the germline ends. There are 12 residues in the CDR3. The CDR3 DNA sequence: TGTGCCAGCAGTCTAACAGGGACCGAGCAGTACTTC. Its translation: CASSLTGTEQYF.

The rearrangement uses TRBV12-3 or TRBV12-4 and TRBJ2-7; maybe TRBD2 (6 bases). Trimming pared 5 bases from V and 7 bases from J, leaving 15 bases between. This CDR3 spans 13 amino acids. CDR3 sequence reads: CASSPQLAGEQYF. DNA for the CDR3: TGTGCCAGCAGTCCCCAACTAGCTGGGGAGCAGTACTTC.

This chain connects TRBV5-1 to TRBJ1-2; 9 bases align to TRBD1. V gave up 4 bases and J gave up 5 bases; unmatched junction bases: 9. The CDR3 consists of 15 residues. Germline V gives CDR1 SGHRS, CDR2 YFSETQ. The CDR3 region is CASSAKGQGMYGYTF. The DNA of the CDR3 is TGCGCCAGCAGCGCAAAGGGACAGGGAATGTATGGCTACACCTTC.

The table lists this clonotype with many counts. V gene TRBV5-4 combines with J gene TRBJ2-2; TRBD1 is a possible D gene (5 bases). The CDR3 loop spans 15 amino acids. Trimming removed 0 bases at V and 5 bases at J, with 11 bases between. Germline V gene sequence: CDR1 SGHNT, CDR2 YYREEE (reference sequence). As DNA, the CDR3 is TGTGCCAGCAGCTTGGGCAGGGTGGGGACCGGGGAGCTGTTTTTT. This codes for CASSLGRVGTGELFF.

The gene calls are TRBV29-1 and TRBJ1-1, with 8 positions matching TRBD1. The V gene's germline CDR1 is SQVTM and CDR2 ANQGSEA. There are 14 residues in the CDR3. The V gene end was trimmed by 6 bases and the J gene end by 1 base; junction bases not matched to a gene: 7. Written as DNA, the CDR3 is TGCAGCGTCCTTCTGCAGGGGGCGAACACTGAAGCTTTCTTT. This encodes CSVLLQGANTEAFF.

This clonotype has ten or more counts. The chain links TRBV5-6 to TRBJ2-2, with TRBD2 identical over 9 bases. The germline CDR1 and CDR2 sequences are SGHDT and YYEEEE. Trimming took 5 bases from V and 5 from J; bases not matched to a gene: 10. The CDR3 extends over 16 amino acids. CDR3 amino acids: CASRLSSGSKTGELFF. Here the CDR3 DNA reads TGTGCCAGCAGGCTCAGTAGCGGGAGTAAAACCGGGGAGCTGTTTTTT.

This clonotype has a handful of counts. The genes are TRBV24-1 and TRBJ2-5; possible D gene TRBD2, 5 bases. Germline V gene data show CDR1 as KGHDR and CDR2 as SFDVKD. This CDR3 region has 13 residues. V was shortened by 5 bases and J by 1 base, with 7 bases between the two germline ends. CDR3 in DNA: TGTGCCACCAGTGCGGGGAGCCAAGAGACCCAGTACTTC. This gives the protein CATSAGSQETQYF.

The CDR3 loop is CASSSHLGTGVYNEQFF. The CDR3 nucleotides are TGCGCCAGCAGCTCCCATCTCGGGACAGGGGTCTACAATGAGCAGTTCTTC. V usage is TRBV4-3 and J usage is TRBJ2-1; 10 nucleotides align to TRBD1. The CDR3 consists of 17 residues. Germline loops: CDR1 LGHNA, CDR2 YSLEER. With 5 bases clipped from V and 3 bases from J, the junction kept 10 bases outside the gene matches.

This clonotype was counted between two and nine times. This sequence joins TRBV28 and TRBJ2-1, with TRBD2 matching 11 bases. Germline assignment: CDR1 MDHEN and CDR2 SYDVKM. J lost 0 bases, V lost 6 bases, and 7 bases had no gene match. The CDR3 is 17 residues long. The CDR3 reads CASRSLAGGRSYNEQFF. The CDR3 coding sequence is TGTGCCAGCAGGTCCCTAGCGGGGGGCCGCTCCTACAATGAGCAGTTCTTC.

Ten or more counts support this clonotype. In nucleotides, the CDR3 is TGTGCCAGCAGACTCGACAGGGCTTACGAGCAGTACTTC. It codes for CASRLDRAYEQYF. This sequence joins TRBV7-9 and TRBJ2-7; 7 nucleotides match TRBD1. CDR3 length equals 13 residues. The germline V gene encodes CDR1 SEHNR and CDR2 FQNEAQ (reference sequence). V shed 6 bases, J shed 4 bases, and the junction held 6 bases outside the gene matches.

This clonotype was seen more than once but under ten times. V gene TRBV7-2 combines with J gene TRBJ2-3; D is unclear. V was pared by 5 bases and J by 2 bases, with 11 bases between. The CDR3 spans 14 residues. Germline V gene lookup returns CDR1 SGHTA and CDR2 FQGNSA. CDR3: CASSPRAVTDTQYF. In DNA form, the CDR3 reads TGTGCCAGCAGCCCTCGGGCCGTCACAGATACGCAGTATTTT.

Ten or more counts support this clonotype. This chain uses TRBV7-2 with TRBJ2-1, with TRBD2 matching over 7 bases. The length of the CDR3 is 17 residues. The J segment lost 9 bases and the V segment lost 1 base, leaving 15 bases of the junction unmatched. Germline CDR1 and CDR2: SGHTA and FQGNSA. CDR3 sequence: CASSLVPAGSPWGEQFF. DNA for the CDR3: TGTGCCAGCAGCTTAGTGCCAGCGGGGTCCCCGTGGGGTGAGCAGTTCTTC.

The V call is TRBV24-1, the J call TRBJ1-2; 9 bases agree with TRBD1. The trim removed 4 bases at V and 8 bases at J, leaving 10 bases unmatched. The CDR3 has 15 residues. CDR1 and CDR2 (germline): KGHDR, SFDVKD. CDR3 nucleotides: TGTGCCACCAGTGAACCGGGACAGGGCGCTGGAGGCTACACCTTC. The encoded protein is CATSEPGQGAGGYTF.

This clonotype has more than one count but fewer than ten. The chain has TRBV2 and TRBJ2-2; D call uncertain. The V gene lost 5 bases and the J gene lost 1 base, with 14 bases spanning the gap. There are 16 residues in the CDR3. From germline, CDR1 is SNHLY and CDR2 FYNNEI. CDR3 in amino acids: CASSLNGAVNTGELFF. The CDR3 nucleotides are TGTGCCAGCAGTCTAAACGGCGCGGTGAACACCGGGGAGCTGTTTTTT.